A selection of T cell receptor beta chains follows, all from one sample in a study of blood T cell repertoires in COVID-19. TCRdb's table, derived via immunoSEQ multiplex PCR, lists solely in-frame clones and lacks some. Among about 98,000 clones listed, nearly 90% were seen once. The sample was peripheral blood. The receptors stem from a man between 65 and 79 years old with acute or convalescent COVID-19. Each CDR3 is given with its conserved first and last residue. Fields, in order: V gene, J gene, clone size, D gene, CDR3 protein, CDR3 DNA. A D gene is named only where the DNA matches it firmly. Clone sizes are given selectively: once, few, many, or a class where the clone is expanded.

v_call: TRBV6-5; j_call: TRBJ1-4; clone_size: -; d_call: -; cdr3_aa: CATGSIRGAGEKLFF; cdr3_nt: TGTGCCACAGGGAGTATACGGGGGGCGGGTGAAAAACTGTTTTTT
v_call: TRBV19; j_call: TRBJ2-1; clone_size: -; d_call: -; cdr3_aa: CASSISGGPLNEQFF; cdr3_nt: TGTGCCAGTAGTATTTCGGGGGGCCCTCTCAATGAGCAGTTCTTC
v_call: TRBV10-2; j_call: TRBJ1-4; clone_size: few; d_call: -; cdr3_aa: CASSAGVEKLFF; cdr3_nt: TGCGCCAGCAGCGCAGGGGTTGAAAAACTGTTTTTT
v_call: TRBV2; j_call: TRBJ1-3; clone_size: few; d_call: -; cdr3_aa: CASSSNTIYF; cdr3_nt: TGTGCCAGCAGCTCGAACACCATATATTTT
v_call: TRBV7-9; j_call: TRBJ1-4; clone_size: -; d_call: TRBD1; cdr3_aa: CASARGLIEKLFF; cdr3_nt: TGTGCCAGCGCCAGGGGGCTTATTGAAAAACTGTTTTTT
v_call: TRBV29-1; j_call: TRBJ1-1; clone_size: -; d_call: TRBD1; cdr3_aa: CSVRTGGYTEAFF; cdr3_nt: TGCAGCGTTAGGACAGGGGGTTACACTGAAGCTTTCTTT
v_call: TRBV6-5; j_call: TRBJ1-3; clone_size: -; d_call: -; cdr3_aa: CASSFTRFAGNTIYF; cdr3_nt: TGTGCCAGCAGTTTTACCAGGTTTGCTGGAAACACCATATATTTT
v_call: TRBV15; j_call: TRBJ2-2; clone_size: -; d_call: TRBD2; cdr3_aa: CATGLAGVSGELFF; cdr3_nt: TGTGCCACGGGACTAGCGGGGGTCTCCGGGGAGCTGTTTTTT
v_call: TRBV19; j_call: TRBJ1-5; clone_size: -; d_call: TRBD1; cdr3_aa: CASTGGINQPQHF; cdr3_nt: TGTGCCAGTACAGGGGGGATCAATCAGCCCCAGCATTTT
v_call: TRBV28; j_call: TRBJ1-4; clone_size: -; d_call: -; cdr3_aa: CASVPATNEKLFF; cdr3_nt: TGTGCCAGTGTCCCCGCAACTAATGAAAAACTGTTTTTT
v_call: TRBV7-7; j_call: TRBJ2-2; clone_size: -; d_call: TRBD2; cdr3_aa: CASSPRSGATNTGELFF; cdr3_nt: TGTGCCAGCAGCCCGCGAAGCGGGGCTACGAACACCGGGGAGCTGTTTTTT
v_call: TRBV5-4; j_call: TRBJ1-3; clone_size: few; d_call: -; cdr3_aa: CASSLGSSLGAAGNTIYF; cdr3_nt: TGTGCCAGCAGCTTGGGGTCTTCACTGGGGGCTGCCGGAAACACCATATATTTT
v_call: TRBV4-1; j_call: TRBJ1-3; clone_size: -; d_call: -; cdr3_aa: CASSQGAQGTGGNTIYF; cdr3_nt: TGCGCCAGCAGCCAAGGGGCACAGGGTACTGGCGGAAACACCATATATTTT
v_call: TRBV15; j_call: TRBJ1-1; clone_size: -; d_call: -; cdr3_aa: CATSREPGMNTEAFF; cdr3_nt: TGTGCCACCAGCAGGGAACCGGGGATGAACACTGAAGCTTTCTTT
v_call: TRBV5-6; j_call: TRBJ2-7; clone_size: -; d_call: -; cdr3_aa: CASSLDRSYEQYF; cdr3_nt: TGTGCCAGCAGCTTGGACAGGTCTTACGAGCAGTACTTC
v_call: TRBV6-5; j_call: TRBJ2-1; clone_size: -; d_call: -; cdr3_aa: CASRDRRLWDEQFF; cdr3_nt: TGTGCCAGTAGAGACAGGCGACTCTGGGATGAGCAGTTCTTC
v_call: TRBV13; j_call: TRBJ2-3; clone_size: -; d_call: TRBD2; cdr3_aa: CASSLGRSGGSDTQYF; cdr3_nt: TGTGCCAGCAGCTTAGGCCGATCGGGGGGGTCAGATACGCAGTATTTT
v_call: TRBV3-1/TRBV3-2; j_call: TRBJ2-2; clone_size: -; d_call: TRBD2; cdr3_aa: CASSISGTGLAGVTGELFF; cdr3_nt: TGTGCCAGCAGCATATCCGGGACAGGACTAGCGGGGGTGACCGGGGAGCTGTTTTTT
v_call: TRBV24-1; j_call: TRBJ2-5; clone_size: -; d_call: -; cdr3_aa: CATSDPTGFAETQYF; cdr3_nt: TGTGCCACCAGTGATCCTACGGGGTTTGCTGAGACCCAGTACTTC
v_call: TRBV6-5; j_call: TRBJ2-2; clone_size: -; d_call: -; cdr3_aa: CASSLRQHNTGELFF; cdr3_nt: TGTGCCAGCAGTCTCCGACAGCACAACACCGGGGAGCTGTTTTTT
v_call: TRBV6-2/TRBV6-3; j_call: TRBJ2-3; clone_size: -; d_call: TRBD2; cdr3_aa: CASSLAGGPDTQYF; cdr3_nt: TGTGCCAGCAGCCTAGCGGGGGGGCCAGATACGCAGTATTTT
v_call: TRBV29-1; j_call: TRBJ2-3; clone_size: once; d_call: -; cdr3_aa: CSVEGSADTQYF; cdr3_nt: TGCAGCGTTGAAGGCTCAGCAGATACGCAGTATTTT
v_call: TRBV5-4; j_call: TRBJ2-7; clone_size: -; d_call: TRBD1; cdr3_aa: CASSTPGQDYEQYF; cdr3_nt: TGTGCCAGCAGCACCCCGGGACAGGACTACGAGCAGTACTTC
v_call: TRBV27; j_call: TRBJ1-6; clone_size: -; d_call: -; cdr3_aa: CASSFGEGNSPLHF; cdr3_nt: TGTGCCAGCAGTTTCGGGGAGGGGAATTCACCCCTCCACTTT
v_call: TRBV20-1; j_call: TRBJ2-5; clone_size: -; d_call: -; cdr3_aa: CSVDYQETQYF; cdr3_nt: TGCAGTGTCGACTACCAAGAGACCCAGTACTTC
v_call: TRBV5-1; j_call: TRBJ2-3; clone_size: -; d_call: TRBD1; cdr3_aa: CASSPGTGGSDTQYF; cdr3_nt: TGCGCCAGCAGCCCGGGGACAGGGGGATCAGATACGCAGTATTTT
v_call: TRBV30; j_call: TRBJ2-5; clone_size: -; d_call: TRBD2; cdr3_aa: CAWSASGGRGTQYF; cdr3_nt: TGTGCCTGGAGTGCCTCCGGCGGGAGGGGGACCCAGTACTTC
v_call: TRBV2; j_call: TRBJ1-2; clone_size: -; d_call: TRBD1; cdr3_aa: CASRGFQGALDGYTF; cdr3_nt: TGTGCCAGCAGGGGATTCCAGGGGGCCTTGGATGGCTACACCTTC